The entry below describes one T cell receptor (beta chain). After autologous stem cell transplantation all patients relapsed, and prior brentuximab vedotin exposure differed between cohorts. Sequencing used immunoSEQ multiplex PCR; TCRdb keeps in-frame clones, though not all of them. The table records under 30,000 clones, about two thirds of them present only once. CDR1 is SQVTM and CDR2 is ANQGSEA in the germline V gene. This CDR3 contains 18 residues. V lost 4 bases and J 4 bases, leaving 26 bases between the germline ends. These data originate in a study of PD-1 blockade in classical Hodgkin lymphoma.

The chain carries TRBV29-1 and TRBJ2-1; the D gene could be TRBD1 or TRBD2 (6 bases each). This specimen was peripheral blood mononuclear cells (PBMCs), taken before the second cycle of nivolumab. The receptor's source is a human donor with classical Hodgkin lymphoma. CDR3 nucleotides: TGCAGCGTTGCGGGGGCGTTGGAGTCTGGGGGATTGTACAATGAGCAGTTCTTC. It specifies CSVAGALESGGLYNEQFF.